This is a list of T cell receptor beta chains from one sample in a study of CD8 T cells in Susac syndrome. One entry per CDR3 protein results from TCRdb running MiXCR on the immunoSEQ multiplex PCR reads. Of 150,000 to 200,000 distinct CDR3 sequences listed, over 75% were seen once; the top ten hold 0.075% to 0.095%. Sequencing was performed on CD4+ T cells from PBMCs. These receptors originate from a human donor with Susac syndrome. The CDR3 runs from the conserved cysteine through the conserved F or W. The order of the fields is D gene, V gene, CDR3 protein. The D gene is left open where the match is weak.

D: TRBD2
V: TRBV9
CDR3: CASSVATSGRFFEQFF

D: NA
V: TRBV6-1
CDR3: CASSERSGSYEQYF

D: NA
V: TRBV6-5
CDR3: CASSYSNRAAYSNQPQHF

D: NA
V: TRBV27
CDR3: CASTKGDRDVNEQFF

D: NA
V: TRBV3-1
CDR3: CASSHSTNEKLFF

D: NA
V: TRBV6-1
CDR3: CASSPTGWRAAETQYF

D: TRBD2
V: TRBV12-3/TRBV12-4
CDR3: CASRYSGSTDTQYF

D: NA
V: TRBV9
CDR3: CASSVEGGETQYF

D: NA
V: TRBV4-1
CDR3: CASSQEGREKLFF

D: TRBD1
V: TRBV20-1
CDR3: CSAREAGGHTDTQYF

D: NA
V: TRBV9
CDR3: CASSVATGQLSGNTIYF

D: NA
V: TRBV12-3/TRBV12-4
CDR3: CASSLGRGASPLHF

D: NA
V: TRBV29-1
CDR3: CSVDPRREDEQFF

D: NA
V: TRBV5-1
CDR3: CASSKENYSPLHF

D: TRBD1
V: TRBV19
CDR3: CASSGQAYSNQPQHF

D: TRBD2
V: TRBV11-2
CDR3: CASSGYQTSYQETQYF

D: TRBD1
V: TRBV27
CDR3: CASRLGQNTNEKLFF

D: NA
V: TRBV20-1
CDR3: CSARDGGRQFNEKLFF

D: NA
V: TRBV10-3
CDR3: CAISESKQGGHEQYF

D: NA
V: TRBV9
CDR3: CASSVESSFNSPLHF

D: TRBD2
V: TRBV5-1
CDR3: CASSTGLAGGQETQYF

D: NA
V: TRBV27
CDR3: CASSVTGKNSNQPQHF

D: NA
V: TRBV20-1
CDR3: CSARNVGNTEAFF

D: TRBD1
V: TRBV30
CDR3: CAWSRPGGSNEKLFF

D: NA
V: TRBV20-1
CDR3: CSGRDLVTYEQYF

D: TRBD1
V: TRBV2
CDR3: CASRSGTGDGNEQFF

D: NA
V: TRBV12-3/TRBV12-4
CDR3: CASSFWQGIEAFF

D: TRBD1
V: TRBV28
CDR3: CATTTGGVSDRQPQHF

D: NA
V: TRBV6-2/TRBV6-3
CDR3: CASSGGLLYEQYF

D: TRBD1
V: TRBV6-1
CDR3: CASTGGTTRPQHF

D: NA
V: TRBV5-4
CDR3: CASSLAGGINEKLFF

D: NA
V: TRBV24-1
CDR3: CAIASSGYNQPQHF

D: NA
V: TRBV19
CDR3: CASSSASNQPQHF

D: NA
V: TRBV5-1
CDR3: CASSLPHQETQYF

D: TRBD1
V: TRBV5-1
CDR3: CASSLASDRGSGYTF

D: TRBD1
V: TRBV18
CDR3: CASSSGQGGPTDTQYF

D: TRBD2
V: TRBV3-1
CDR3: CASSQRTSGRAGELFF

D: TRBD1
V: TRBV3-1
CDR3: CASSRDSRQPQHF

D: TRBD2
V: TRBV3-1
CDR3: CASSQDWISGRSTDTQYF

D: NA
V: TRBV30
CDR3: CAWSVRGGNTEAFF

D: TRBD1
V: TRBV20-1
CDR3: CSARAGRDRPARGYTF

D: TRBD2
V: TRBV4-2
CDR3: CASSQDLGLAALQETQYF

D: TRBD2
V: TRBV28
CDR3: CASRISGRACSEQFF

D: NA
V: TRBV20-1
CDR3: CSASNQGRGETQYF

D: TRBD1
V: TRBV5-1
CDR3: CASSGRGHTEAFF

D: TRBD2
V: TRBV7-9
CDR3: CASSSVRELPDTQYF

D: TRBD1
V: TRBV18
CDR3: CASSPQPGTAHNYGYTF

D: NA
V: TRBV4-2
CDR3: CASSQDRTATNEKLFF

D: NA
V: TRBV18
CDR3: CASSRYEAGYYGYTF

D: NA
V: TRBV6-1
CDR3: CASREYSNQPQHF

D: TRBD1
V: TRBV20-1
CDR3: CSVSGTGPLREQFF